This TCR beta chain is drawn from a study of low-dose radiotherapy and immunotherapy resistance in tumors. In the study overall: Cohort 1 received 0.5 Gy per fraction every 2 weeks, totaling 6.5 Gy. Patients took 300 mg oral aspirin daily for four cycles from cycle 1 day 1.

The PCR that amplified TCRs ran for around 20 cycles, relying on a constant-region primer and a V-primer adapter. TCRdb reanalysed the reads using MiXCR and keeps one entry per CDR3 protein. This table holds 50,000 or so distinct CDR3 sequences, around a third found once. The CDR3 extends over 15 amino acids. V lost 2 bases and J lost 7; bases outside the gene matches: 10. Germline CDR1 SQVTM, CDR2 ANQGSEA. Time point of the sample: after trial treatment. Treatment given: LDRT plus nivolumab, ipilimumab, low-dose cyclophosphamide and aspirin (RACIN trial). Every donor was treated with nivolumab, ipilimumab, aspirin, low-dose cyclophosphamide and also low-dose radiotherapy.

The receptor was isolated from a male donor with rectosigmoid adenocarcinoma. The chain couples TRBV29-1 to TRBJ1-4; TRBD1 agrees at 7 bases. Here the sequenced sample was PBMCs, taken after low-dose radiotherapy plus immunotherapy. The CDR3 DNA reads TGCAGCGTTGAACCCCCGACAGGGCGGAGTGAAAAACTGTTTTTT. Translated, it gives CSVEPPTGRSEKLFF.